This TCR beta chain was sequenced in a study of T-cell reconstitution after alpha-beta-depleted transplantation in children (dated by TCRdb to 2016 to 2018). As for the study more broadly: Using TCR repertoire profiling, the study followed T-cell immune reconstitution in a quantitative way in children after TCRalphabeta/CD19-depleted allogeneic hematopoietic cell transplantation.

Library method: PCR. Sequencing relied on an Illumina HiSeq 2500. Molecular barcoding was employed in the preparation of TCR libraries, with unique molecular identifiers being used to normalize TCRbeta repertoire quantification. Clones were called with MiXCR by TCRdb after fastp trimmed the public reads at Q25, and only in-frame beta chains were retained. Entries that share a CDR3 protein sequence are merged under the most common genes and DNA. Counted in this sample were some 600,000 distinct CDR3 sequences; around a sixth of them appeared once. Jointly, the top ten make up 0.85% to 1.3% of the sample. V lost 1 base and J lost 2 bases; the stretch between them is 16 bases long. CDR3 length: 17 amino acids, cysteine to phenylalanine. Only the CDR3 portion is preserved as DNA: 51 bases, with reading frame beginning at the first base. CDR1 and CDR2, per the germline V gene, are SGHDT and YYEEEE. This clonotype came up a few times. What this receptor recognizes is not known. Nothing much larger sits one base from this clone, and base qualities are not available.

Sample: PBMCs from the stem cell graft donor, taken from the stem cell graft. This TCR was recovered from a human donor who donated a stem cell graft to a child with acute myeloid leukemia. The V and J segments used are TRBV5-6 and TRBJ2-1; TRBD1 could be the D gene, as 5 bases match. The nucleotides read TGTGCCAGCAGCTTGAACCGGCAGGGAAGTGCCTACAATGAGCAGTTCTTC. It encodes CASSLNRQGSAYNEQFF.